Sequencing of this T cell receptor beta chain was carried out in a study of blood T cell repertoires in COVID-19. Looking at the study overall: COVID-19 samples, acute and convalescent, were from the United States, Italy and Spain. Sample material is recorded as cDNA or gDNA derived from T cells, B-cell-depleted T cells, or PBMCs.

In the study's own analysis: Reference gene primer amplification yielded estimated nucleated cell counts. Assay used: immunoSEQ multiplex PCR; TCRdb lists only in-frame clones, some missing. V, J and clone size are those of that table, while D and trimming were read from the DNA. Of fewer than 80,000 clones in the sample, 89% were seen once. The CDR3 contains 16 residues. Germline values: CDR1 SEHNR, CDR2 FQNEAQ (reference sequence). V shed 5 bases and J shed 0 bases, with 16 bases lying between them. In this sample, this clone turned up once. The chain links TRBV7-9 to TRBJ1-1; D remains ambiguous. This receptor was identified in a woman aged 45-65 years with active COVID-19. Material: peripheral blood. Written as DNA, the CDR3 is TGTGCCAGCAGCGCGACTAGATCAAAATTGAACACTGAAGCTTTCTTT. As protein: CASSATRSKLNTEAFF.